This T cell receptor (beta chain) was sequenced in a study of graft-versus-host responses after intestinal transplantation. Study in general: Each of the recipients got a multivisceral, liver-intestinal, or isolated intestinal transplant. The recipients all started with anti-thymocyte globulin induction and then took tacrolimus and steroids for 2 to 3 years.

This CDR3 contains 16 residues. The germline V and J ends were trimmed by 6 bases and 3 bases, with 20 bases remaining between them. In germline, CDR1 is MNHNY, CDR2 SVGAGI (reference sequence). Data came from immunoSEQ multiplex PCR; TCRdb stores just in-frame clones and leaves some out. The profile shows just under 100,000 clones, approximately 90% of them singletons. Whole-study findings and limits: The marrow of recipients harbored GvH clones, and ileum or blood showed some of them first. Allografts from individuals with graft-donor T cell macrochimerism displayed high graft-versus-host to host-versus-graft clonal ratios.

Concerning this clone itself: Its antigen is still unknown.

Sequencing used PBMCs, obtained 453 days after intestinal transplant. The receptor's source is a human patient who received an intestinal transplant, so some T cells may come from the graft donor. This chain connects TRBV6-6 to TRBJ1-1, with D possibly TRBD1 on 5 matching bases. The CDR3 nucleotides are TGTGCCAGCAGCCCCGGGCGCGGACGGGGCTACACTGAAGCTTTCTTT. As protein: CASSPGRGRGYTEAFF.